Each of the 11 T cell receptor beta chains below was sequenced from the same sample in a study of blood T cell repertoires in COVID-19. Using immunoSEQ multiplex PCR, the repertoire was profiled, and TCRdb retains in-frame clones only, with some absent. The sample carries about 200,000 clones, under 90% recorded once. The sequenced sample was peripheral blood. The receptor set was obtained from a man aged 80 or over with acute or convalescent COVID-19.

The chain has TRBV6-7 and TRBJ2-2, with D hard to call. TRBV6-7 is an ORF, and what it does is uncertain. CDR3 size: 14 residues. Trimming shortened V by 2 bases and J by 4 bases, and 8 bases separated the two germline ends. CDR3 DNA: TGTGCCAGCAGTTACCCACGAGTCACCGGGGAGCTGTTTTTT. The encoded protein is CASSYPRVTGELFF.

This clone was seen just once. This chain uses TRBV15 with TRBJ1-2; perhaps TRBD1 as D (6 bases). The CDR3 has 16 amino acids. Germline V CDR1 and CDR2: LNHNV, YYDKDF (reference sequence). V was trimmed by 2 bases and J by 6 bases, leaving 19 bases between them. The CDR3 region has the DNA TGTGCCACCAGCAGACCCTTAGGGCGCAGGGGTGATGGCTACACCTTC. Translating it yields CATSRPLGRRGDGYTF.

The chain recombines TRBV21-1 with TRBJ2-1; TRBD1 is the table's D call, not checked against the DNA. TRBV21-1 is designated a pseudogene. This CDR3 region has 15 residues. CDR3 nucleotide sequence: TGTGCCAGCAGCAAAGCGCATGAGGGGGTGGGTGAGCAGTTCTTC. This sequence encodes CASSKAHEGVGEQFF.

This clone has a handful of counts. The rearrangement links TRBV5-1 to TRBJ1-1; the D is unclear. The CDR3 covers 17 residues. Trimming removed 1 base from V and 3 bases from J, with 19 bases in between. Germline loops: CDR1 SGHRS, CDR2 YFSETQ. CDR3 residues: CASSLYPNPSRDTEAFF. DNA for the CDR3: TGCGCCAGCAGCTTGTATCCGAATCCATCCCGAGACACTGAAGCTTTCTTT.

The chain employs TRBV27 and TRBJ1-4; 11 nucleotides line up with TRBD1. CDR3 length: 13 amino acids. CDR1 and CDR2 from the germline V gene are MNHEY and SMNVEV (reference sequence). J was trimmed by 8 bases and V by 10 bases; bases with no gene match: 6. In nucleotides, the CDR3 is TGTGCCACCGGACAGGGGGCTAGGGAAAAACTGTTTTTT. It codes for CATGQGAREKLFF.

This chain joins TRBV21-1 and TRBJ1-4; TRBD1, the table's D call, lacks a check against the DNA. TRBV21-1 is described as a pseudogene. This CDR3 is 15 amino acids long. CDR3 DNA sequence: TGTGCCAGCAGCGGCCGACAAGCAACTAATGAAAAACTGTTTTTT. Its translation: CASSGRQATNEKLFF.

The V gene is TRBV5-1, the J gene TRBJ2-1, with D possibly being TRBD1 (6 bases). V dropped 4 bases and J dropped 1 base, with 15 bases sitting between them. Germline lookup yields CDR1 SGHRS and CDR2 YFSETQ. The CDR3 runs 16 residues. CDR3 amino acids: CASSQHLGGSYNEQFF. The CDR3 DNA follows: TGCGCCAGCAGCCAGCACTTAGGGGGTTCCTACAATGAGCAGTTCTTC.

The J gene is TRBJ1-4, the V gene TRBV5-1, with a weak D call TRBD1 (5 bases). Germline V gene sequence: CDR1 SGHRS, CDR2 YFSETQ. V was cut by 7 bases and J by 12 bases, with 13 bases left in between. The CDR3 sequence is 11 residues long. The CDR3 nucleotides read TGCGCCAGCTCGTGGGGGGGGGAACTGTTTTTT. It codes for CASSWGGELFF.

This clone appeared once. The chain recombines TRBV27 with TRBJ2-1; unclear D gene. The CDR3 totals 14 residues. In germline, CDR1 is MNHEY, CDR2 SMNVEV (reference sequence). The V end lost 3 bases, the J end lost 1 base, and 7 bases lay between the germline ends. The CDR3 DNA follows: TGTGCCAGCAGTTTCAGCGAGTCCTACAATGAGCAGTTCTTC. It specifies CASSFSESYNEQFF.

The rearrangement uses TRBV12-3 or TRBV12-4 and TRBJ1-1; no firm D call. Trimming took 6 bases from V and 4 from J, leaving 9 bases between them. The CDR3 loop spans 12 amino acids. CDR3 amino acids: CASSRGRTEAFF. The CDR3 nucleotides are TGTGCCAGCAGCCGAGGCCGCACTGAAGCTTTCTTT.

The chain carries TRBV5-1 and TRBJ2-5, with 9 bases that match TRBD1. Germline V gives CDR1 SGHRS, CDR2 YFSETQ. V was clipped by 4 bases and J by 3 bases; unmatched bases: 4. This CDR3 region has 14 residues. CDR3: CASSLGQGKETQYF. The DNA for the CDR3 is TGCGCCAGCAGCCTGGGACAGGGCAAAGAGACCCAGTACTTC.